The T cell receptor beta chain under discussion was sequenced for a study of tumor-infiltrating lymphocytes in primary liver carcinoma. Across the study: Lesions, classed as T1-T3 N0M0, spanned roughly 4 to 10 cm across. Samples returned roughly 3.65 to 7.5 million productive TCRbeta reads, a yield that was similar across tissue types. Study-level results: Tumor-adjacent and tumor-blood pairs overlapped less than tumor region pairs did.

Notes on this clonotype: Its specificity is unknown. This likely comes from a read error, as the CDR3 has no conserved phenylalanine or tryptophan at its end.

Production of TCR beta cDNA used around 500 ng total RNA together with a constant-region primer. It was through three nested multiplex PCR rounds of slightly modified ARM-PCR that TCR beta libraries arose. TCRdb independently ran MiXCR on the multiplex PCR reads; one entry per CDR3 protein. Here the sample spans some 30,000 distinct CDR3 sequences, around 80% being singletons. Investigators took RNA and DNA out together from about 21-30 mg of unsorted bulk tissue. Every patient in the cohort had a primary liver carcinoma. That carcinoma was treated by surgical resection. The TCR comes from a man in his forties with primary liver carcinoma and hepatitis B virus infection. The sequenced sample consisted of liver tumor tissue from sampling region 5. Subset in this sample: tumor region T5, tumor centre.

The DNA for the CDR3 is TGTGACAGCAGCTTAAATCCAGAGAGCTCCTACAATGAGCAGTTCTCC. It is translated as CDSSLNPESSYNEQFS. This chain joins TRBV11-2 and TRBJ2-1; D unclear. Per the germline V gene, CDR1 is SGHAT and CDR2 is FQNNGV. This CDR3 is built from 16 residues.